The clone carrying this T cell receptor beta chain has a handful of counts. This record comes from a study of T cells in Graves' hyperthyroidism and ophthalmopathy. Unmatched junction bases numbered 15, after V lost 2 bases and J lost 8 bases. The CDR3 contains 16 residues. Germline CDR1 reads WSHSY; CDR2 reads SAAADI. From RNA transcripts, TCR beta CDR3 regions were amplified. TCR CDR3 underwent first-round RT-PCR with the HTBI primer set. TCRdb passed the multiplex PCR reads through MiXCR, listing each CDR3 protein once. The sample comprises roughly 700,000 distinct CDR3 sequences, 30% to 40% of which are singletons, and approximately 31% rests with the top ten. With a duration under 2 months, the hyperthyroidism was newly diagnosed in patients aged 18 to 65. This sample holds PBMCs from approximately 9 ml fresh peripheral blood.

Source material: blood. The sequence was collected from a woman in her 40s with Graves' hyperthyroidism. The chain combines TRBV10-2 with TRBJ2-7; 7 nucleotides agree with TRBD1. The chain's CDR3 is CASSEPLGQLSLQQYF. The DNA of the CDR3 is TGCGCCAGCAGTGAGCCCCTGGGACAGCTTTCTCTTCAGCAGTACTTC.